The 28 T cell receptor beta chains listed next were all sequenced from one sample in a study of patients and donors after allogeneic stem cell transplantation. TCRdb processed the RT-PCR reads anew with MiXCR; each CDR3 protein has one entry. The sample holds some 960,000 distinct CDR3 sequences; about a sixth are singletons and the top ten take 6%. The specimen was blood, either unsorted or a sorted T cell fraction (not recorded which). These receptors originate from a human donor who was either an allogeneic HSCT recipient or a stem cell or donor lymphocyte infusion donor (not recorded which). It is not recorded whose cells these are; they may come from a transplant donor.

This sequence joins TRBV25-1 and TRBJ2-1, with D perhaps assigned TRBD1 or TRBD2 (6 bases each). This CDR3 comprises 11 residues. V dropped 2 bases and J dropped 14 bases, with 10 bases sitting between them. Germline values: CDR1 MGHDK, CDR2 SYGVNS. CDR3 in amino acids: CASSEGGLKFF. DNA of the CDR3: TGTGCCAGCAGTGAAGGGGGGCTAAAGTTCTTC.

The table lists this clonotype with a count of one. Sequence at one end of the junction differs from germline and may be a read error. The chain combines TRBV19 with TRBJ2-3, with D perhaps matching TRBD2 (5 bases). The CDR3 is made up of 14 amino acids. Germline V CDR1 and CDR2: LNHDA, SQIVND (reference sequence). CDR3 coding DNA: TGTGACAGTAGTAGGGCCCTCGGAGGAGATACGCAGTATTTT. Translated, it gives CDSSRALGGDTQYF.

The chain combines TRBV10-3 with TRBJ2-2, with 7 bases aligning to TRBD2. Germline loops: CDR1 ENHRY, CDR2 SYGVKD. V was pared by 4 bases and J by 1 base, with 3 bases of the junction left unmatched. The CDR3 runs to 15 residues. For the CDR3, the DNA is TGTGCCATCAGTGCCGGGACTAAGAACACCGGGGAGCTGTTTTTT. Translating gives CAISAGTKNTGELFF.

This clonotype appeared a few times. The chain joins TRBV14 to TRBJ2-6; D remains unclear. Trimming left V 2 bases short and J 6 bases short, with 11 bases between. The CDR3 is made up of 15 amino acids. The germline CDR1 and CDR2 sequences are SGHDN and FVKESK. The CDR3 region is CASSQFLVVANVLTF. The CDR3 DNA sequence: TGTGCCAGCAGCCAATTCTTAGTAGTGGCCAACGTCCTGACTTTC.

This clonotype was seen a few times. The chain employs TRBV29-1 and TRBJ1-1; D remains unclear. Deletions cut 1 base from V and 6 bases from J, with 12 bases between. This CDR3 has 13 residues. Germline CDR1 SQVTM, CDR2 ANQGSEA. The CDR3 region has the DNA TGCAGCGTTGAAGCGGCGGAGAGGCCTGAAGCTTTCTTT. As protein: CSVEAAERPEAFF.

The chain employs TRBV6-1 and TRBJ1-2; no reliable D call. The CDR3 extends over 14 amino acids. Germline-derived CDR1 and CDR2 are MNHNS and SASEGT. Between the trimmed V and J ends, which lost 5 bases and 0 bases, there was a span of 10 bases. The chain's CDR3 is CASSPRRANYGYTF. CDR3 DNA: TGTGCCAGCAGTCCGCGAAGGGCTAACTATGGCTACACCTTC.

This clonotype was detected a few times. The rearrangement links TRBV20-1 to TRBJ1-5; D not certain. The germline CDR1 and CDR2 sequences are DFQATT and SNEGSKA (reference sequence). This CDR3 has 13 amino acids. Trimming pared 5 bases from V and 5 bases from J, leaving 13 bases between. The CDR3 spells CSAHPSGDQPQHF. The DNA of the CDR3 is TGCAGTGCTCACCCCAGCGGGGATCAGCCCCAGCATTTT.

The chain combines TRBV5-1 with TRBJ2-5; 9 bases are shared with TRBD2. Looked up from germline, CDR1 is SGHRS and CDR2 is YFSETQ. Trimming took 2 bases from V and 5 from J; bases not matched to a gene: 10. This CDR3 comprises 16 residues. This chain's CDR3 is CASSLSQGLAIETQYF. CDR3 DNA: TGCGCCAGCAGCTTAAGCCAGGGACTAGCTATCGAGACCCAGTACTTC.

The CDR3 DNA follows: TGTGCCAGCAGTGACTGGACTAACCAAACGCAGTATTTT. Its protein is CASSDWTNQTQYF. V gene TRBV12-3 or TRBV12-4 combines with J gene TRBJ2-3, with D perhaps matching TRBD2 (6 bases). Trimming pared 5 bases from V and 9 bases from J, leaving 15 bases between. The CDR3 extends over 13 amino acids.

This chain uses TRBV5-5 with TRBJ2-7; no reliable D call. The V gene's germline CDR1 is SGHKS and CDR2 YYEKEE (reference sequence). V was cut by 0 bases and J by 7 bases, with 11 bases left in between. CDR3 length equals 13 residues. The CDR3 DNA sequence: TGTGCCAGCAGCTTGGCCGAAGCAACGGAGCAGTACTTC. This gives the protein CASSLAEATEQYF. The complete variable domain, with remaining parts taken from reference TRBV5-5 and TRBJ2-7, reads DAGVTQSPTHLIKTRGQQVTLRCSPISGHKSVSWYQQVLGQGPQFIFQYYEKEERGRGNFPDRFSARQFPNYSSELNVNALLLGDSALYLCASSLAEATEQYFGPGTRLTVT.

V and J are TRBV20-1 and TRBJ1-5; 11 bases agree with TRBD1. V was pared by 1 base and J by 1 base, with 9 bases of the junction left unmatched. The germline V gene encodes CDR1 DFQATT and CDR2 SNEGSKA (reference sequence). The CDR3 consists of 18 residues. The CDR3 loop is CSARVGTGGWGSNQPQHF. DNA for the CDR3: TGCAGTGCTAGAGTCGGGACAGGGGGGTGGGGGAGCAATCAGCCCCAGCATTTT.

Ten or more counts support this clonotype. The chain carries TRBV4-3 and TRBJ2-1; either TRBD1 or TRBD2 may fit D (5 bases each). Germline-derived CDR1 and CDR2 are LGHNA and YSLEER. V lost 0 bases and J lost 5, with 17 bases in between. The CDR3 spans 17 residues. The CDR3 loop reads CASSQEGTRLLNNEQFF. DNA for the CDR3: TGCGCCAGCAGCCAAGAGGGGACCCGTCTCCTTAACAATGAGCAGTTCTTC.

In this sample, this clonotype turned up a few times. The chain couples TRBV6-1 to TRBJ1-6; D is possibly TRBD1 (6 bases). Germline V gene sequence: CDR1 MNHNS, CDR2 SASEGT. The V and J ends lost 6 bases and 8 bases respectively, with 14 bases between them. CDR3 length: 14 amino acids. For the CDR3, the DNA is TGTGCCAGCAGAAAAGGGGGTTATGATTCACCCCTCCACTTT. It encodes CASRKGGYDSPLHF.

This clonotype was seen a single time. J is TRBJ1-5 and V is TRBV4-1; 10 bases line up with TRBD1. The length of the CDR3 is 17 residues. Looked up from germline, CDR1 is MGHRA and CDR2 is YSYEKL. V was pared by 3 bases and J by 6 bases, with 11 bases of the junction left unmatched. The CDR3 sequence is CASSQATRTGGFQPQHF. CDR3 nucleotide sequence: TGCGCCAGCAGCCAGGCCACACGGACAGGGGGGTTTCAGCCCCAGCATTTT.

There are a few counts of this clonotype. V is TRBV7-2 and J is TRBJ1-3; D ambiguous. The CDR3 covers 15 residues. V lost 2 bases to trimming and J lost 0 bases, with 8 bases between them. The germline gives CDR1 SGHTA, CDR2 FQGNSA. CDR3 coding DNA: TGTGCCAGCAGCTTACACCCTGTCTCTGGAAACACCATATATTTT. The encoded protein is CASSLHPVSGNTIYF.

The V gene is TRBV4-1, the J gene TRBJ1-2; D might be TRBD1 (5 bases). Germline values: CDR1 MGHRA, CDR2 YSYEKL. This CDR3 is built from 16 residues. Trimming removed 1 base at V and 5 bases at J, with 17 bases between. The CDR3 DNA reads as TGCGCCAGCAGCCAAGGGGACGGATCCCTCCTTTATGGCTACACCTTC. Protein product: CASSQGDGSLLYGYTF.

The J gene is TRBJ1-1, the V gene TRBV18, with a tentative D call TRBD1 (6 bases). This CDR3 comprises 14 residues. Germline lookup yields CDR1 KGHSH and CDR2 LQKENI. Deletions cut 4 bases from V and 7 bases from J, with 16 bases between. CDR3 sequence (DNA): TGTGCCAGCTCACGGCAGGGGACCCCTGATGAAGCTTTCTTT. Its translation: CASSRQGTPDEAFF.

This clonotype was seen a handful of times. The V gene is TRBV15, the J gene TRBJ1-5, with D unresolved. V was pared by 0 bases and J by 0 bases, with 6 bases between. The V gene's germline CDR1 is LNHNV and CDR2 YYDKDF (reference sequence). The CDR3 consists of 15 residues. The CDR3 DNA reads TGTGCCACCAGCAGAGATCTCGATAGCAATCAGCCCCAGCATTTT. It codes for CATSRDLDSNQPQHF.

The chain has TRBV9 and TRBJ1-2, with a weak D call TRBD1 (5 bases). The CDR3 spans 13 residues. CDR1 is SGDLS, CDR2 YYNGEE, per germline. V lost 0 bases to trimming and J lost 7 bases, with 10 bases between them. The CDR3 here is CASSVGRARGYTF. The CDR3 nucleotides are TGTGCCAGCAGCGTAGGCAGGGCTCGTGGCTACACCTTC.

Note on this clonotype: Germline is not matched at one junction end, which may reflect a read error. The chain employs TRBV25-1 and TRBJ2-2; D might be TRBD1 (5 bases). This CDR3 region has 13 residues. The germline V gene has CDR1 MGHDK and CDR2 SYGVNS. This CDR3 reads CAGRKQDTGELFF. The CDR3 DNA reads TGTGCCGGCAGGAAACAGGACACCGGGGAGCTGTTTTTT.

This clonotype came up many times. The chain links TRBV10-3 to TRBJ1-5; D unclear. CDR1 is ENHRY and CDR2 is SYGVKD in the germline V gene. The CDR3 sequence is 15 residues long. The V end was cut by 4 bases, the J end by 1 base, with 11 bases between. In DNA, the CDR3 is TGTGCCATCAGTGCACAATTAGACAGCAATCAGCCCCAGCATTTT. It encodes CAISAQLDSNQPQHF.

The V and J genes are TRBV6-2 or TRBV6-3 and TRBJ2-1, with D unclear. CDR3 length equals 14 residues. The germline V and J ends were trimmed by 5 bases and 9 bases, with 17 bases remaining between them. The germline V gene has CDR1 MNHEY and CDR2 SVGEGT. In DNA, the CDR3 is TGTGCCAGCAGTCACACGAGAGACTGGGGTGAGCAGTTCTTC. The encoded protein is CASSHTRDWGEQFF.

The CDR3 DNA reads TGCAGTGCTAGAAGGCAGGACGGGCAGCCCCAGCATTTT. Translating it yields CSARRQDGQPQHF. The rearrangement uses TRBV20-1 and TRBJ1-5; D call uncertain. The V gene's germline CDR1 is DFQATT and CDR2 SNEGSKA (reference sequence). This CDR3 is built from 13 residues. Trimming removed 2 bases at V and 7 bases at J, with 12 bases between.

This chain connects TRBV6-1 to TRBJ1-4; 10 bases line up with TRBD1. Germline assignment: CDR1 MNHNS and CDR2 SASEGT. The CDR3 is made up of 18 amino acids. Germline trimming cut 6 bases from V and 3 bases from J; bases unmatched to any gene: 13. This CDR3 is CASRGWTGGLDANEKLFF. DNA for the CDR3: TGTGCCAGCAGGGGCTGGACAGGGGGGTTGGACGCTAATGAAAAACTGTTTTTT.

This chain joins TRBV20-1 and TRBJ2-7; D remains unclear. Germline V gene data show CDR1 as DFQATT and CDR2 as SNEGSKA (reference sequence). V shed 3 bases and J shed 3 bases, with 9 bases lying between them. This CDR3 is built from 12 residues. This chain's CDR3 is CSARAAIYEQYF. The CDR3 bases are TGCAGTGCTAGGGCAGCGATCTACGAGCAGTACTTC.

The CDR3, as DNA: TGTGCCAGCAGCTCCGGGACAGGGGAGGCCTACGAGCAGTACTTC. The encoded protein is CASSSGTGEAYEQYF. The V gene is TRBV6-1, the J gene TRBJ2-7, with 10 bases that match TRBD1. Germline loops: CDR1 MNHNS, CDR2 SASEGT. CDR3 length equals 15 residues. The V and J ends lost 6 bases and 2 bases, in that order; junction bases with no gene match: 7.

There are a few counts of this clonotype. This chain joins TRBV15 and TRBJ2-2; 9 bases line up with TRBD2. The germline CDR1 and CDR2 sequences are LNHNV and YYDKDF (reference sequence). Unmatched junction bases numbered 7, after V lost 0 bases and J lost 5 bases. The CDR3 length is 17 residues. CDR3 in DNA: TGTGCCACCAGCAGAGATCGCGGGAGGGCCCCAACCGGGGAGCTGTTTTTT. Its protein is CATSRDRGRAPTGELFF. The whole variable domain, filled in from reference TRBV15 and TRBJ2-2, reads DAMVIQNPRYQVTQFGKPVTLSCSQTLNHNVMYWYQQKSSQAPKLLFHYYDKDFNNEADTPDNFQSRRPNTSFCFLDIRSPGLGDTAMYLCATSRDRGRAPTGELFFGEGSRLTVL.

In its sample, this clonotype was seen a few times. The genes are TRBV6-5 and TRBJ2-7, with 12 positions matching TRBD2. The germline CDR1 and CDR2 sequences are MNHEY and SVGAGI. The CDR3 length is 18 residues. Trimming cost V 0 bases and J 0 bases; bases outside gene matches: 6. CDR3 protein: CASSYSTSGGPSSYEQYF. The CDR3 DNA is TGTGCCAGCAGTTACTCTACTAGCGGGGGGCCTAGCTCCTACGAGCAGTACTTC.